A single sample is the source of the 26 T cell receptor beta chains below, sequenced in a study of Graves' ophthalmopathy and Graves' hyperthyroidism. Transcripts of RNA were the source for amplifying TCR beta CDR3 regions. HTBI primers were employed in first-round RT-PCR, then a second-round multiplex PCR followed. TCRdb re-derived calls from the multiplex PCR reads in MiXCR, one entry per CDR3 protein. The sample lists around 520,000 distinct CDR3 sequences; about two fifths were seen once. Source material: peripheral blood or thyroid tissue (not recorded which). The receptors were gathered from an adult man with Graves' hyperthyroidism.

This clonotype showed up just a few times. The genes are TRBV2 and TRBJ2-7, with D maybe TRBD2 (6 bases). CDR1 is SNHLY and CDR2 is FYNNEI in the germline V gene. The CDR3 is 13 residues long. The V gene lost 5 bases and the J gene lost 3 bases, with 11 bases spanning the gap. The CDR3 coding sequence is TGTGCCAGCAGTTCGGGGGAAGACTACGAGCAGTACTTC. The encoded protein is CASSSGEDYEQYF.

This clonotype occurred a few times. This chain connects TRBV5-4 to TRBJ1-2; D might be TRBD1 (5 bases). V shed 4 bases and J shed 8 bases, with 18 bases lying between them. The CDR3 contains 14 residues. CDR1 and CDR2 (germline): SGHNT, YYREEE (reference sequence). CDR3 in amino acids: CASSQELGRGGYTF. CDR3 nucleotide sequence: TGTGCCAGCAGCCAAGAACTAGGGAGGGGCGGCTACACCTTC.

This clonotype has just a few counts. The CDR3: CASSFRDRVPYEQYF. CDR3 sequence (DNA): TGTGCCAGCAGCTTCCGGGACAGGGTCCCTTACGAGCAGTACTTC. V is TRBV7-9 and J is TRBJ2-7, with 9 nucleotides matching TRBD1. Per germline, CDR1 SEHNR and CDR2 FQNEAQ (reference sequence). CDR3 length: 15 residues. Trimming took 3 bases from V and 4 from J; bases not matched to a gene: 7.

The genes are TRBV7-4 and TRBJ2-5; 11 bases align to TRBD2. The CDR3 runs to 14 residues. The junction had 4 bases not matched to a gene; V was cut back by 2 bases and J by 8 bases. CDR1 and CDR2 (germline): SGHVT, SQSDAQ. CDR3 loop: CASSLLSGRATQYF. CDR3 bases: TGTGCCAGCAGCTTACTTAGCGGGAGGGCCACCCAGTACTTC. The entire variable domain, with the rest obtained from reference TRBV7-4 and TRBJ2-5, is as follows: GAGVSQSPRYKVAKRGRDVALRCDSISGHVTLYWYRQTLGQGSEVLTYSQSDAQRDKSGRPSGRFSAERPERSVSTLKIQRTEQGDSAVYLCASSLLSGRATQYFGPGTRLLVL.

V is TRBV15 and J is TRBJ1-1, with unresolved D. The germline V gene has CDR1 LNHNV and CDR2 YYDKDF (reference sequence). The V and J ends lost 11 bases and 11 bases respectively, with 9 bases between them. This CDR3 has 8 residues. In DNA form, the CDR3 reads TGTGCCCCATCGATCGCTTTCTTT. It translates to CAPSIAFF.

The chain carries TRBV25-1 and TRBJ2-7; TRBD1 matches at 8 bases. This CDR3 is built from 14 residues. Trimming took 8 bases from V and 6 from J; bases not matched to a gene: 12. Per germline, CDR1 MGHDK and CDR2 SYGVNS. CDR3 coding DNA: TGTGCCAGCGTTGACCGCGACAGGGGTGGCGAGCAGTACTTC. It translates to CASVDRDRGGEQYF.

This clonotype has ten or more counts. The chain is built from TRBV10-3 and TRBJ1-6; TRBD1 aligns across 10 bases. Germline V lookup: CDR1 ENHRY, CDR2 SYGVKD. CDR3 length equals 15 residues. The V gene end was trimmed by 6 bases and the J gene end by 8 bases; junction bases not matched to a gene: 7. For the CDR3, the DNA is TGTGCCATCAGGCCGGACAGGGGGATGTATTCACCCCTCCACTTT. This gives the protein CAIRPDRGMYSPLHF.

This clonotype was counted between two and nine times. This sequence joins TRBV27 and TRBJ2-2; no clear D gene. The length of the CDR3 is 13 residues. V was shortened by 6 bases and J by 6 bases, with 11 bases between the two germline ends. Germline CDR1 is MNHEY and CDR2 is SMNVEV (reference sequence). The CDR3 DNA sequence: TGTGCCAGCAGCCCTAGGGAATCCGGGGAGCTGTTTTTT. This gives the protein CASSPRESGELFF.

This clonotype was seen at least ten times. This chain links TRBV7-9 with TRBJ1-6; no firm D call. Looked up from germline, CDR1 is SEHNR and CDR2 is FQNEAQ (reference sequence). Trimming cost V 4 bases and J 7 bases, with 11 bases left between them. The CDR3 contains 14 residues. CDR3 nucleotides: TGTGCCAGCAGCTCGACCGTCACAAATTCACCCCTCCACTTT. This sequence encodes CASSSTVTNSPLHF.

This clonotype was detected a few times. J is TRBJ1-4 and V is TRBV6-6; D is perhaps TRBD1 (6 bases). The length of the CDR3 is 18 residues. The ends were cut back, 5 bases at V and 8 bases at J, with 27 bases in the middle. The V gene's germline CDR1 is MNHNY and CDR2 SVGAGI (reference sequence). In nucleotides, the CDR3 is TGTGCCAGCAGTACCGGAAGAGGGGAGCCAGGGGATGGGGAAAAACTGTTTTTT. Residues: CASSTGRGEPGDGEKLFF.

On this clonotype itself: A read error may produce the germline difference seen at one junction end. This chain connects TRBV5-6 to TRBJ1-2; D gene ambiguous. The CDR3 is 13 amino acids. In germline, CDR1 is SGHDT, CDR2 YYEEEE. In DNA, the CDR3 is TGTGCCAGCAGCTTGGACACGAACTATGGCTGCACCTTC. Translation: CASSLDTNYGCTF.

The J gene is TRBJ2-1, the V gene TRBV6-6; no clear D gene. From germline, CDR1 is MNHNY and CDR2 SVGAGI (reference sequence). The CDR3 extends over 13 amino acids. Trimming took 5 bases from V and 9 from J, leaving 14 bases between them. The CDR3 sequence is CASSELQVGEQFF. CDR3 sequence (DNA): TGTGCCAGCAGTGAACTCCAGGTCGGTGAGCAGTTCTTC.

This clonotype was observed at least ten times. The chain carries TRBV7-8 and TRBJ2-5; D unclear. Germline loops: CDR1 SGHVS, CDR2 FQNEAQ. Between the trimmed V and J ends, which lost 0 bases and 5 bases, there was a span of 7 bases. The length of the CDR3 is 13 residues. CDR3 loop: CASSLARTETQYF. In DNA form, the CDR3 reads TGTGCCAGCAGCTTAGCGAGGACGGAGACCCAGTACTTC.

This clonotype was picked up many times. The chain employs TRBV12-3 or TRBV12-4 and TRBJ1-1, with D unclear. This CDR3 spans 11 amino acids. Trimming pared 6 bases from V and 6 bases from J, leaving 8 bases between. CDR3 residues: CASRRYPEAFF. DNA of the CDR3: TGTGCCAGCAGACGGTATCCTGAAGCTTTCTTT.

This clonotype was detected many times. This chain uses TRBV4-1 with TRBJ2-2; D is undetermined. V dropped 1 base and J dropped 6 bases, with 9 bases sitting between them. Germline CDR1 MGHRA, CDR2 YSYEKL. The CDR3 is made up of 14 amino acids. In DNA, the CDR3 is TGCGCCAGCAGCCAAGGTCGCGAGGCCGGGGAGCTGTTTTTT. Amino acids: CASSQGREAGELFF.

In the case of this clonotype: This may arise from a read error, as a much more abundant clone is one base away. V and J are TRBV29-1 and TRBJ2-5, with a possible D match to TRBD1 (6 bases). This CDR3 comprises 15 residues. Germline assignment: CDR1 SQVTM and CDR2 ANQGSEA. The CDR3, as DNA: TGCAGTGCTAGAGATGCTGGGAAGGGGGAAGAGACCCAGTACTTC. Amino acids: CSARDAGKGEETQYF.

This clonotype was seen many times. The J gene is TRBJ2-7, the V gene TRBV7-9; 7 nucleotides match TRBD2. The V and J ends lost 5 bases and 0 bases, in that order; junction bases with no gene match: 10. Germline V gene lookup returns CDR1 SEHNR and CDR2 FQNEAQ (reference sequence). The CDR3 is made up of 16 amino acids. CDR3 in amino acids: CASSGPGGRSSYEQYF. CDR3 nucleotide sequence: TGTGCCAGCAGCGGTCCGGGGGGAAGGAGCTCCTACGAGCAGTACTTC.

In its sample, this clonotype was seen once. Likely a read error: the CDR3 ends without its conserved phenylalanine or tryptophan. The rearrangement joins TRBV18 to TRBJ2-5; D gene unclear. V was clipped by 3 bases and J by 5 bases, with 4 bases between them. Germline V gene sequence: CDR1 KGHSH, CDR2 LQKENI. The CDR3 has 11 amino acids. The CDR3 sequence: CASSPGETQYL. In DNA, the CDR3 is TGTGCCAGCTCACCGGGCGAGACCCAGTACCTC.

J is TRBJ1-6 and V is TRBV25-1; tentative D call: TRBD1 (6 bases). The CDR3 covers 15 residues. Germline V lookup: CDR1 MGHDK, CDR2 SYGVNS. Trimming left V 1 base short and J 10 bases short, with 14 bases between. CDR3 amino acids: CASSECVQGESPLHF. The CDR3 DNA sequence: TGTGCCAGCAGTGAATGCGTACAGGGTGAATCACCCCTCCACTTT.

The V call is TRBV10-3, the J call TRBJ1-5; D is perhaps TRBD1 (6 bases). V was clipped by 4 bases and J by 6 bases, with 7 bases between them. The CDR3 runs 12 residues. Looked up from germline, CDR1 is ENHRY and CDR2 is SYGVKD. The chain's CDR3 is CAISAGVQPQHF. Here the CDR3 DNA reads TGTGCCATCAGTGCAGGGGTTCAGCCCCAGCATTTT.

V gene TRBV12-3 or TRBV12-4 combines with J gene TRBJ2-2, with a possible D match to TRBD2 (5 bases). CDR3 length: 13 amino acids. Trimming took off 2 bases at V and 7 bases at J, with 8 bases between the two ends. CDR3 protein: CASSLSGLGELFF. As DNA, the CDR3 is TGTGCCAGCAGTTTAAGCGGCCTCGGGGAGCTGTTTTTT.

The V and J genes are TRBV3-1 and TRBJ1-1; D is possibly TRBD1 (5 bases). The CDR3 is 16 residues long. V lost 1 base and J lost 4, with 16 bases in between. The germline V gene has CDR1 LGHDT and CDR2 YNNKEL (reference sequence). CDR3 loop: CASSQGLGGLFTEAFF. The CDR3 DNA sequence: TGTGCCAGCAGCCAAGGCCTCGGGGGTCTTTTCACTGAAGCTTTCTTT.

This clonotype was seen at least ten times. The rearrangement links TRBV24-1 to TRBJ2-2; D possibly matches TRBD1 or TRBD2 (5 bases each). Germline CDR1 and CDR2: KGHDR and SFDVKD. Trimming cost V 2 bases and J 1 base, with 13 bases left between them. This CDR3 is built from 17 residues. CDR3 sequence reads: CATSDSRGGGNTGELFF. The CDR3 region has the DNA TGTGCCACCAGTGATTCCCGGGGCGGTGGGAACACCGGGGAGCTGTTTTTT.

This clonotype has ten or more counts. The gene calls are TRBV7-8 and TRBJ2-7; either TRBD1 or TRBD2 may supply D (5 bases each). CDR1 and CDR2 from the germline V gene are SGHVS and FQNEAQ. The CDR3 totals 14 residues. Trimming cost V 0 bases and J 3 bases, with 9 bases left between them. CDR3 residues: CASSLAGVVYEQYF. The CDR3, as DNA: TGTGCCAGCAGCTTAGCGGGGGTAGTCTACGAGCAGTACTTC.

This clonotype has a handful of counts. Mismatch with germline at one junction end may stem from a read error. The genes are TRBV20-1 and TRBJ2-7; D not certain. The length of the CDR3 is 13 residues. Germline lookup yields CDR1 DFQATT and CDR2 SNEGSKA (reference sequence). The CDR3 region is CSARAQNSHEQYF. CDR3 coding DNA: TGCAGTGCTAGAGCGCAGAACTCCCACGAGCAGTACTTC.

The rearrangement uses TRBV18 and TRBJ1-2; possible D gene TRBD1, 5 bases. From germline, CDR1 is KGHSH and CDR2 LQKENI. The CDR3 spans 14 residues. V was pared by 3 bases and J by 6 bases, with 14 bases between. The DNA of the CDR3 is TGTGCCAGCTCACCCGGCTGGGGGAGGGATGGCTACACCTTC. Translated, it gives CASSPGWGRDGYTF.